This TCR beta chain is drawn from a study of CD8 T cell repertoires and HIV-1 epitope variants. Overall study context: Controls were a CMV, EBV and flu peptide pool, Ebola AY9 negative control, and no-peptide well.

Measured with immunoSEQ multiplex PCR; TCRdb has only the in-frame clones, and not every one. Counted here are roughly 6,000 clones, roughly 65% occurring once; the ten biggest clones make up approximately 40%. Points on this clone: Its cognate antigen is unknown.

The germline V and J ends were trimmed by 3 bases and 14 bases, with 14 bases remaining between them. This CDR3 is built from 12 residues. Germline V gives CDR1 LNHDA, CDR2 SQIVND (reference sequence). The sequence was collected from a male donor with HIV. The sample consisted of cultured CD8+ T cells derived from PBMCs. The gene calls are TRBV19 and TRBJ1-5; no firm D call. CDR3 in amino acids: CASSIRYSREHF. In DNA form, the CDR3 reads TGTGCCAGTAGTATCCGCTATTCCAGAGAGCATTTT.